These 29 T cell receptor beta chains originate from one sample sequenced in a study of vaccination and CD4 T cells after COVID-19 (dated by TCRdb to 2021 to 2024). No antigen has been identified for these receptors. The treatment or condition label here, explained by the study, means: approximately nine-day PBMC culture with coronavirus spike peptide pools or control peptides (ViraFEST assay). CD4+ T cells from unexposed donors were collected before the COVID-19 pandemic (2011-2018). Library prep was done by PCR. These reads were obtained on an Illumina iSeq 100. DNA from cultured CD4+ T cells underwent TCR sequencing with the Oncomine TCR Beta short-read assay at the Johns Hopkins FTIC core. Starting from the raw public reads, TCRdb applied fastp trimming at Q25, assembled clones with MiXCR and retained in-frame beta chains. For every CDR3 protein sequence, its rows merge into one entry that carries the most common genes and DNA. The sample table holds 6,000 to 7,500 distinct CDR3 sequences, of which approximately 40% were seen once. Less than 40% of the sample goes to the ten largest clones.

The source material was CD4+ T cells from blood, cultured in vitro. The receptors here all came from a human donor in good health.

The V gene is TRBV6-1, the J gene TRBJ2-1, with D uncertain. Germline V gene lookup returns CDR1 MNHNS and CDR2 SASEGT. The CDR3 covers 12 residues. With 5 bases removed from V and 8 bases from J, the gap between germline ends came to 10 bases. The CDR3 sequence: CASSKSWDEQFF. As DNA, the CDR3 is TGTGCCAGCAGTAAGTCCTGGGATGAGCAGTTCTTC.

The chain joins TRBV2 to TRBJ1-1, with no clear D. Germline lookup yields CDR1 SNHLY and CDR2 FYNNEI. The CDR3 has 12 amino acids. Trimming cost V 5 bases and J 1 base, with 5 bases left between them. DNA of the CDR3: TGTGCCAGCAGTAAACAGAACACTGAAGCTTTCTTT. It encodes CASSKQNTEAFF.

The chain's CDR3 is CASSSPRGSMNTEAFF. The CDR3 DNA sequence: TGTGCCAGCAGCTCCCCAAGGGGGTCTATGAACACTGAAGCTTTCTTT. The chain links TRBV7-9 to TRBJ1-1, with D perhaps matching TRBD1 (6 bases). Trimming left V 4 bases short and J 0 bases short, with 15 bases between. Germline loops: CDR1 SEHNR, CDR2 FQNEAQ (reference sequence). The CDR3 length is 16 residues.

The chain employs TRBV6-1 and TRBJ1-2; maybe TRBD1 (5 bases). Germline V gene sequence: CDR1 MNHNS, CDR2 SASEGT. V was cut by 6 bases and J by 2 bases, with 10 bases left in between. The CDR3 length is 13 residues. The CDR3 DNA reads TGTGCCAGCAGGACAGACACGAACTATGGCTACACCTTC. It specifies CASRTDTNYGYTF.

This chain uses TRBV6-1 with TRBJ1-2; D not certain. V was pared by 6 bases and J by 7 bases, with 18 bases between. The CDR3 covers 14 residues. Germline V gives CDR1 MNHNS, CDR2 SASEGT. Here the CDR3 reads CASSLSGRVFGYTF. The CDR3, as DNA: TGTGCCAGCAGCCTCTCCGGGCGAGTCTTTGGCTACACCTTC.

This clonotype was detected only a few times. This sequence joins TRBV27 and TRBJ1-2, with D unresolved. The germline V and J ends were trimmed by 0 bases and 4 bases, with 12 bases remaining between them. Germline V lookup: CDR1 MNHEY, CDR2 SMNVEV (reference sequence). CDR3 size: 15 residues. In DNA form, the CDR3 reads TGTGCCAGCAGTTTATCGGGCGGCTCGGGCTATGGCTACACCTTC. Protein sequence: CASSLSGGSGYGYTF.

This clonotype was detected a few times. The CDR3 coding sequence is TGTGCCAGCAGCTTATCCGGGATCTACGAGCAGTACTTC. Its translation: CASSLSGIYEQYF. The chain combines TRBV11-1 with TRBJ2-7, with D perhaps matching TRBD2 (5 bases). Germline CDR1 reads SGHAT; CDR2 reads FQDESV (reference sequence). V was pared by 2 bases and J by 3 bases, with 8 bases between. The CDR3 length is 13 residues.

This chain uses TRBV18 with TRBJ2-5, with D hard to call. Germline V gene data show CDR1 as KGHSH and CDR2 as LQKENI. The CDR3 is 14 amino acids. V lost 0 bases and J lost 5, with 10 bases in between. CDR3: CASSPPEARETQYF. In nucleotides, the CDR3 is TGTGCCAGCTCACCACCGGAAGCGCGGGAGACCCAGTACTTC.

This clonotype occurred a few times. The rearrangement joins TRBV12-3 or TRBV12-4 to TRBJ2-3; 8 nucleotides match TRBD1. The CDR3 is made up of 12 amino acids. The V segment lost 6 bases and the J segment 7 bases; nucleotides outside the gene matches: 3. The CDR3 bases are TGTGCCAGCAGCCGCAGGGGGCATACGCAGTATTTT. This codes for CASSRRGHTQYF.

This clonotype was seen more than once but under ten times. In nucleotides, the CDR3 is TGCGCCAGCAGCTTGAACCGAATTGAAATGAACACTGAAGCTTTCTTT. Translating it yields CASSLNRIEMNTEAFF. The chain joins TRBV5-1 to TRBJ1-1; no clear D. CDR3 size: 16 residues. Trimming stripped 1 base from V and 0 bases from J, with 13 bases between. Germline CDR1 is SGHRS and CDR2 is YFSETQ.

The J gene is TRBJ1-2, the V gene TRBV9; no clear D. The ends were cut back, 3 bases at V and 8 bases at J, with 17 bases in the middle. Per the germline V gene, CDR1 is SGDLS and CDR2 is YYNGEE. This CDR3 has 14 residues. The chain's CDR3 is CASSAQDGPWGYTF. CDR3 nucleotides: TGTGCCAGCAGCGCCCAAGATGGACCATGGGGCTACACCTTC.

The J gene is TRBJ2-3, the V gene TRBV6-5; no clear D gene. Per the germline V gene, CDR1 is MNHEY and CDR2 is SVGAGI. V shed 4 bases and J shed 2 bases, with 10 bases lying between them. The CDR3 spans 14 residues. CDR3 in amino acids: CASSSLLNTDTQYF. The CDR3, as DNA: TGTGCCAGCAGTTCCCTCCTTAACACAGATACGCAGTATTTT.

The chain uses TRBV24-1 and TRBJ1-2; no definite D call. The germline V gene encodes CDR1 KGHDR and CDR2 SFDVKD. The CDR3 is 13 amino acids. Between the trimmed V and J ends, which lost 4 bases and 8 bases, there was a span of 13 bases. The CDR3 region is CATSDGPNRGYTF. CDR3 nucleotides: TGTGCCACCAGTGACGGCCCTAACCGAGGCTACACCTTC.

This chain links TRBV5-1 with TRBJ1-1, with a possible D match to TRBD1 (6 bases). The CDR3 is 18 amino acids. Per germline, CDR1 SGHRS and CDR2 YFSETQ. V lost 0 bases to trimming and J lost 4 bases, with 22 bases between them. The CDR3 spells CASSLAPGGPGGATEAFF. The CDR3 bases are TGCGCCAGCAGCTTGGCCCCGGGGGGCCCTGGGGGAGCCACTGAAGCTTTCTTT.

This clonotype was picked up a small number of times. The J gene is TRBJ2-3, the V gene TRBV20-1; D is perhaps TRBD2 (7 bases). The CDR3 has 16 residues. Looked up from germline, CDR1 is DFQATT and CDR2 is SNEGSKA (reference sequence). Trimming cost V 0 bases and J 7 bases, with 20 bases left between them. CDR3 DNA sequence: TGCAGTGCTAGAGATCTGGGGGGGCGGCCTGGAAATACGCAGTATTTT. This encodes CSARDLGGRPGNTQYF.

This clonotype appeared a few times. This rearrangement joins TRBV20-1 to TRBJ2-7; D perhaps matches TRBD1 (5 bases). The germline V and J ends were trimmed by 5 bases and 2 bases, with 22 bases remaining between them. The CDR3 has 16 residues. Germline assignment: CDR1 DFQATT and CDR2 SNEGSKA (reference sequence). CDR3 region: CSARLSRADITYEQYF. The CDR3 nucleotides are TGCAGTGCTCGGCTTTCCAGGGCAGACATCACCTACGAGCAGTACTTC.

This chain joins TRBV10-2 and TRBJ2-1; tentative D call: TRBD2 (7 bases). This CDR3 comprises 16 residues. V was clipped by 3 bases and J by 4 bases, with 16 bases between them. CDR1 is WSHSY, CDR2 SAAADI, per germline. The chain's CDR3 is CASSDGSGGPYNEQFF. In DNA form, the CDR3 reads TGCGCCAGCAGTGACGGGTCGGGGGGCCCGTACAATGAGCAGTTCTTC.

The J gene is TRBJ1-4, the V gene TRBV7-9, with unresolved D. Trimming shortened V by 4 bases and J by 10 bases, and 13 bases separated the two germline ends. The germline CDR1 and CDR2 sequences are SEHNR and FQNEAQ (reference sequence). This CDR3 region has 13 residues. The CDR3 protein is CASSSDGVGKLFF. CDR3 nucleotides: TGTGCCAGCAGCTCTGACGGAGTAGGAAAACTGTTTTTT.

This clonotype came up a few times. The V call is TRBV5-1, the J call TRBJ1-1; D is unclear. The CDR3 runs to 14 residues. V lost 2 bases and J 3 bases, leaving 11 bases between the germline ends. The germline gives CDR1 SGHRS, CDR2 YFSETQ. The CDR3 loop is CASSLDSPDTEAFF. In DNA, the CDR3 is TGCGCCAGCAGCTTAGACTCCCCTGACACTGAAGCTTTCTTT.

The chain carries TRBV27 and TRBJ2-5; TRBD1 is a possible D gene (6 bases). V was cut by 4 bases and J by 3 bases, with 9 bases left in between. CDR3 length equals 13 residues. Per the germline V gene, CDR1 is MNHEY and CDR2 is SMNVEV (reference sequence). The CDR3 DNA reads as TGTGCCAGCAGTTCGGGACAAAAAGAGACCCAGTACTTC. Translating gives CASSSGQKETQYF.

The gene calls are TRBV20-1 and TRBJ1-1; D unresolved. CDR3 size: 14 residues. The germline gives CDR1 DFQATT, CDR2 SNEGSKA (reference sequence). Trimming stripped 2 bases from V and 1 base from J, with 11 bases between. CDR3 protein: CSARSLYSNTEAFF. CDR3 sequence (DNA): TGCAGTGCTAGATCCCTATACTCGAACACTGAAGCTTTCTTT.

This chain joins TRBV12-3 or TRBV12-4 and TRBJ1-1; D unclear. CDR3 length: 14 amino acids. With 6 bases removed from V and 0 bases from J, the gap between germline ends came to 11 bases. The chain's CDR3 is CASSLRDMNTEAFF. CDR3 nucleotide sequence: TGTGCCAGCAGCCTCAGAGATATGAACACTGAAGCTTTCTTT.

The rearrangement uses TRBV12-3 or TRBV12-4 and TRBJ1-2; TRBD1 aligns across 9 bases. The CDR3 is 13 amino acids. Unmatched junction bases numbered 5, after V lost 8 bases and J lost 4 bases. This chain's CDR3 is CASGDRGGYGYTF. The CDR3 nucleotides read TGTGCCAGCGGCGACAGGGGGGGCTATGGCTACACCTTC.

The V and J genes are TRBV20-1 and TRBJ2-1; D gene unclear. CDR3 size: 12 residues. CDR1 and CDR2 from the germline V gene are DFQATT and SNEGSKA (reference sequence). Trimming cost V 2 bases and J 8 bases, with 10 bases left between them. The CDR3 coding sequence is TGCAGTGCTAGATCAATAAGGGATGAGCAGTTCTTC. Protein product: CSARSIRDEQFF.

V is TRBV2 and J is TRBJ1-2; TRBD1 matches at 7 bases. The CDR3 is made up of 15 amino acids. Germline loops: CDR1 SNHLY, CDR2 FYNNEI. The V gene end was trimmed by 6 bases and the J gene end by 8 bases; junction bases not matched to a gene: 15. CDR3 protein: CASSQGQTPSEGYTF. CDR3 nucleotide sequence: TGTGCCAGCAGCCAGGGACAGACCCCATCGGAGGGCTACACCTTC.

DNA of the CDR3: TGTGCCAGCAGCCGGGACAGGGGTTCACCCCTCCACTTT. Amino acids: CASSRDRGSPLHF. The chain carries TRBV7-3 and TRBJ1-6; 10 nucleotides line up with TRBD1. CDR1 and CDR2 (germline): SGHTA, FQGTGA. With V trimmed by 5 bases and J by 9 bases, 1 base remained unmatched. CDR3 size: 13 residues.

A few counts support this clonotype. The chain has TRBV5-1 and TRBJ1-1, with unresolved D. Per the germline V gene, CDR1 is SGHRS and CDR2 is YFSETQ. The length of the CDR3 is 15 residues. Between the trimmed V and J ends, which lost 0 bases and 0 bases, there was a span of 9 bases. CDR3 sequence: CASSLVDPMNTEAFF. Here the CDR3 DNA reads TGCGCCAGCAGCTTGGTGGACCCCATGAACACTGAAGCTTTCTTT.

The chain joins TRBV6-1 to TRBJ1-1; D not certain. The CDR3 extends over 11 amino acids. Trimming cost V 6 bases and J 8 bases, with 10 bases left between them. Germline CDR1 MNHNS, CDR2 SASEGT. In nucleotides, the CDR3 is TGTGCCAGCAGGGAAAAGATAGAAGCTTTCTTT. Encoded protein: CASREKIEAFF.

The chain recombines TRBV27 with TRBJ2-3, with 8 positions matching TRBD2. The V and J ends lost 3 bases and 5 bases, in that order; junction bases with no gene match: 10. The V gene's germline CDR1 is MNHEY and CDR2 SMNVEV (reference sequence). The CDR3 consists of 16 residues. The DNA of the CDR3 is TGTGCCAGCAGTTTTGGGGAGCGGGGGATTGGAGATACGCAGTATTTT. It yields the protein CASSFGERGIGDTQYF.